Sequencing of this TCR beta chain was carried out in a study of technical replicates of blood from several donors. TCRdb keeps only in-frame clones here, not all; method: immunoSEQ multiplex PCR. The sample has about 82,000 clones; 95% to 96% are singletons. The germline CDR1 and CDR2 sequences are SEHNR and FQNEAQ (reference sequence). Trimming shortened V by 1 base and J by 6 bases, and 9 bases separated the two germline ends. The CDR3 runs 14 residues. The rearrangement uses TRBV7-9 and TRBJ2-2; D possibly corresponds to TRBD2 (5 bases). The source of this sequence is a human donor in good health. Sequencing was done on a sample of T cells isolated from PBMCs. The CDR3 DNA reads as TGTGCCAGCAGCTTAGGGCCTAGCTCCGGGGAGCTGTTTTTT. It yields the protein CASSLGPSSGELFF.